The rows below give T cell receptor beta chains drawn from one sample of a study of blood T cell repertoires in COVID-19. Measured with immunoSEQ multiplex PCR; TCRdb has only the in-frame clones, and not every one. The table records some 89,000 clones, about three quarters of them present only once. The source material was peripheral blood. These receptors all stem from a man in his sixties or seventies with acute or convalescent COVID-19. Both conserved end residues are part of each CDR3. Each record gives: J gene, V gene, CDR3 protein.

J: TRBJ2-2; V: TRBV5-1; CDR3: CASSILGTAGGGTGELFF
J: TRBJ1-4; V: TRBV6-6; CDR3: CASSPYLSTGTNEKLFF
J: TRBJ2-5; V: TRBV9; CDR3: CASSPGLQETQYF
J: TRBJ2-4; V: TRBV29-1; CDR3: CSVSTGAPGKNIQYF
J: TRBJ1-5; V: TRBV11-3; CDR3: CASLPGQGNQPQHF
J: TRBJ2-1; V: TRBV27; CDR3: CASSPRTGISYNEQFF
J: TRBJ1-1; V: TRBV11-1; CDR3: CASSQDRGEAFF
J: TRBJ1-4; V: TRBV10-2; CDR3: CASSDRAANEKLFF
J: TRBJ2-1; V: TRBV5-1; CDR3: CASSSGQGAIDEQFF
J: TRBJ2-7; V: TRBV5-5; CDR3: CATNLNPGFSYEQYF
J: TRBJ1-1; V: TRBV5-6; CDR3: CASRMLNTEAFF
J: TRBJ1-1; V: TRBV20-1; CDR3: CSADRGTEAFF
J: TRBJ1-2; V: TRBV4-1; CDR3: CASSQETGGRLGYTF
J: TRBJ2-7; V: TRBV5-5; CDR3: CASSFGPPPYEQYF
J: TRBJ1-1; V: TRBV7-2; CDR3: CASSPTGTEAFF
J: TRBJ1-1; V: TRBV27; CDR3: CASSLKGAHTEAFF
J: TRBJ2-7; V: TRBV28; CDR3: CASSHSYEQYF
J: TRBJ1-2; V: TRBV2; CDR3: CASSSLNYGYTF
J: TRBJ2-3; V: TRBV10-2; CDR3: CASSEPTGGTDTQYF
J: TRBJ1-1; V: TRBV28; CDR3: CASRRTGSDTEAFF
J: TRBJ1-5; V: TRBV6-5; CDR3: CASSSRDTQPQHF
J: TRBJ1-5; V: TRBV27; CDR3: CASKPGTPTGPQHF
J: TRBJ1-3; V: TRBV18; CDR3: CASSPGLTSGNTIYF
J: TRBJ1-2; V: TRBV6-6; CDR3: CASSPRDSTSGGYTF
J: TRBJ1-1; V: TRBV5-6; CDR3: CASSSDSLNTEAFF
J: TRBJ2-1; V: TRBV3-1/TRBV3-2; CDR3: CASSQYGENNEQFF
J: TRBJ1-5; V: TRBV11-2; CDR3: CARLDTDQPQHF
J: TRBJ1-1; V: TRBV11-1; CDR3: CASSLAASTEAFF
J: TRBJ2-1; V: TRBV3-1/TRBV3-2; CDR3: CASSQETSGRAHEQFF
J: TRBJ2-7; V: TRBV6-5; CDR3: CASSYSAGGDYEQYF
J: TRBJ2-7; V: TRBV19; CDR3: CASSYRDSGPYEQYF
J: TRBJ1-4; V: TRBV19; CDR3: CASSPRQGVNEKLFF
J: TRBJ1-4; V: TRBV9; CDR3: CASSPGDTNEKLFF
J: TRBJ2-2; V: TRBV19; CDR3: CASSPHRTANTGELFF
J: TRBJ1-2; V: TRBV4-1; CDR3: CASSQDRAGEGYGYTF
J: TRBJ1-2; V: TRBV6-5; CDR3: CASSRTGGDGYTF
J: TRBJ1-5; V: TRBV23-1; CDR3: CASSQGRDQPQHF
J: TRBJ1-2; V: TRBV11-3; CDR3: CARRQGLYGYTF
J: TRBJ2-1; V: TRBV28; CDR3: CASINRGSYNEQFF
J: TRBJ1-1; V: TRBV6-6; CDR3: CASKEIRTAVYTEAFF
J: TRBJ1-5; V: TRBV28; CDR3: CASRNSGTGNQPQHF
J: TRBJ2-5; V: TRBV5-5; CDR3: CASSPWTAGEETQYF
J: TRBJ2-7; V: TRBV23-1; CDR3: CASSRGRDRQTYEQYF
J: TRBJ2-3; V: TRBV10-1; CDR3: CASSEPGGATDTQYF
J: TRBJ1-5; V: TRBV18; CDR3: CASSPQGLGQPQHF
J: TRBJ1-2; V: TRBV9; CDR3: CASSSGQVSLGHGYTF
J: TRBJ2-7; V: TRBV5-1; CDR3: CASSGPGQAYYEQYF
J: TRBJ2-7; V: TRBV5-6; CDR3: CASSLAGQTYEQYF
J: TRBJ2-5; V: TRBV7-2; CDR3: CASSFATGTPETQYF
J: TRBJ1-6; V: TRBV6-5; CDR3: CASNGPNSPLHF
J: TRBJ2-5; V: TRBV18; CDR3: CASSPTWDSQETQYF
J: TRBJ2-3; V: TRBV12-5; CDR3: CASGVTGGYTFSTDTQYF
J: TRBJ2-3; V: TRBV2; CDR3: CASSPTDRAGDTQYF